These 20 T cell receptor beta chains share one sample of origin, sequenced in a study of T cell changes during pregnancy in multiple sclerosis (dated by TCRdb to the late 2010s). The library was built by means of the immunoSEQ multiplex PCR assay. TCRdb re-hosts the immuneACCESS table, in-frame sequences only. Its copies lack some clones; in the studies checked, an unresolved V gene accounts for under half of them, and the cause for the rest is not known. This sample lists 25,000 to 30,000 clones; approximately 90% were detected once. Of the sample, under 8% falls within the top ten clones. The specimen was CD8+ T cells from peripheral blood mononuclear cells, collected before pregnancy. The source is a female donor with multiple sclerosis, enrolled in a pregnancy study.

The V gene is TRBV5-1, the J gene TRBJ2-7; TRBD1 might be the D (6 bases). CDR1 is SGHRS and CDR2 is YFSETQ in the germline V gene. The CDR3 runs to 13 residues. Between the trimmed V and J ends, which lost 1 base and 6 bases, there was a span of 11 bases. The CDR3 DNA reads TGCGCCAGCAGCTTGACAGGGAACGGCGAGCAGTACTTC. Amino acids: CASSLTGNGEQYF.

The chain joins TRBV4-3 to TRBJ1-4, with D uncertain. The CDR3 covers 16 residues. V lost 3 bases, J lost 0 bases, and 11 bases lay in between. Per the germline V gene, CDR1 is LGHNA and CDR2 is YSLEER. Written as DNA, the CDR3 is TGCGCCAGCAGCCAGGGGAGGTTTGCAACTAATGAAAAACTGTTTTTT. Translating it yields CASSQGRFATNEKLFF.

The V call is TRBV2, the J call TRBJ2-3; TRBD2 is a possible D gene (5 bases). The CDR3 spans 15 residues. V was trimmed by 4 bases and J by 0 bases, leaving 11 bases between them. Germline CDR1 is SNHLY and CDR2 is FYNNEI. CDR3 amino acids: CASSGGRGSTDTQYF. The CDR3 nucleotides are TGTGCCAGCAGTGGAGGAAGAGGGAGCACAGATACGCAGTATTTT.

The chain's CDR3 is CASSLEQGEAFF. The CDR3 DNA reads TGCGCCAGCAGCTTGGAACAGGGTGAAGCTTTCTTT. The chain uses TRBV5-1 and TRBJ1-1; tentatively, D is TRBD1 (6 bases). Germline V gene data show CDR1 as SGHRS and CDR2 as YFSETQ. CDR3 length equals 12 residues. V was clipped by 0 bases and J by 7 bases, with 7 bases between them. The full variable domain, completed using reference TRBV5-1 and TRBJ1-1, is KAGVTQTPRYLIKTRGQQVTLSCSPISGHRSVSWYQQTPGQGLQFLFEYFSETQRNKGNFPGRFSGRQFSNSRSEMNVSTLELGDSALYLCASSLEQGEAFFGQGTRLTVV.

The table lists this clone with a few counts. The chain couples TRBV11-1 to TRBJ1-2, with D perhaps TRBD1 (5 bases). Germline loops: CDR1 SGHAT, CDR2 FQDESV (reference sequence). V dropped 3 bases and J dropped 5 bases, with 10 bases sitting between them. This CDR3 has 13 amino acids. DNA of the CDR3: TGTGCCAGCAGCTTCTTGGGGGGATATGGCTACACCTTC. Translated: CASSFLGGYGYTF.

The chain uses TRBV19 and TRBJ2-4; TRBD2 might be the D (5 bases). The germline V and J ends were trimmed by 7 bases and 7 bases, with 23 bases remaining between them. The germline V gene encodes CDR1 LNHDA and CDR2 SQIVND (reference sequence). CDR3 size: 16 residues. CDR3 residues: CASTLTLGRESNIQYF. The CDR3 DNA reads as TGTGCCAGTACCTTGACGTTGGGGAGAGAAAGTAACATTCAGTACTTC.

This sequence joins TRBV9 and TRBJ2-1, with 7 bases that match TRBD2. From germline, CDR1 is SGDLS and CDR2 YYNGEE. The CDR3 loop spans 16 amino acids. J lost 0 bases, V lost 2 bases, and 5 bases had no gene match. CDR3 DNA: TGTGCCAGCAGCGTTTTAGCGGGCGACTCCTACAATGAGCAGTTCTTC. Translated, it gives CASSVLAGDSYNEQFF.

CDR3 DNA sequence: TGTGCCAGCAGTCCCTGGGGACTGACGGGGGAGCCCCAGCATTTT. This codes for CASSPWGLTGEPQHF. This chain joins TRBV28 and TRBJ1-5; D may be TRBD1 (5 bases). This CDR3 spans 15 amino acids. CDR1 MDHEN and CDR2 SYDVKM come from the germline V gene. The germline V and J ends were trimmed by 5 bases and 8 bases, with 19 bases remaining between them.

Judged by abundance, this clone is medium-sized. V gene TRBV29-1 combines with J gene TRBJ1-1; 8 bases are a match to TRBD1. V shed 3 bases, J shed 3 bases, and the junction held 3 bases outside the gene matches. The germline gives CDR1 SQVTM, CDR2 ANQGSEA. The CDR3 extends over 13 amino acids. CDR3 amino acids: CSVDRGRDTEAFF. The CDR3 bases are TGCAGCGTTGACAGGGGGCGGGACACTGAAGCTTTCTTT. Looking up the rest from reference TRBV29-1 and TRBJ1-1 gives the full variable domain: SAVISQKPSRDICQRGTSLTIQCQVDSQVTMMFWYRQQPGQSLTLIATANQGSEATYESGFVIDKFPISRPNLTFSTLTVSNMSPEDSSIYLCSVDRGRDTEAFFGQGTRLTVV.

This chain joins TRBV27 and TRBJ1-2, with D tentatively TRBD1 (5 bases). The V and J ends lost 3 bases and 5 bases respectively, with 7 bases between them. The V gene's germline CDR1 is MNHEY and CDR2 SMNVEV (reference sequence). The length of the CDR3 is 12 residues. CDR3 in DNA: TGTGCCAGCAGTTTGTCAGGGTATGGCTACACCTTC. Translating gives CASSLSGYGYTF.

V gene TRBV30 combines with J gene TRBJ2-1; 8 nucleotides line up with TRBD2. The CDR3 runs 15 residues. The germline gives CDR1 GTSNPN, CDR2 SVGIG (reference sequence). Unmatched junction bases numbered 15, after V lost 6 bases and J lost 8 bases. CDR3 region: CACPGGGRAGYEQFF. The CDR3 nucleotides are TGTGCCTGCCCCGGGGGGGGGAGGGCCGGCTATGAGCAGTTCTTC. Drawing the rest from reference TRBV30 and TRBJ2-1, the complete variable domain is SQTIHQWPATLVQPVGSPLSLECTVEGTSNPNLYWYRQAAGRGLQLLFYSVGIGQISSEVPQNLSASRPQDRQFILSSKKLLLSDSGFYLCACPGGGRAGYEQFFGPGTRLTVL.

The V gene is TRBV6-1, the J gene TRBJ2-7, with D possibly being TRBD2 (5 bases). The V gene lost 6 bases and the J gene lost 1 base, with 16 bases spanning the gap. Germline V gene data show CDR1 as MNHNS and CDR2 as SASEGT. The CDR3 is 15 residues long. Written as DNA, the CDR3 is TGTGCCAGCAGCCCCGGGATAGGGCCTTCCTACGAGCAGTACTTC. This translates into CASSPGIGPSYEQYF.

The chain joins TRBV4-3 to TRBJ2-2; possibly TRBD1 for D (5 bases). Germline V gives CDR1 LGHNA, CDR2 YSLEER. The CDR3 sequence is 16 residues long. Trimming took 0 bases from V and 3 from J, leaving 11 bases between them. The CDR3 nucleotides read TGCGCCAGCAGCCAAGATAGGGGCGCGGACACCGGGGAGCTGTTTTTT. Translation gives CASSQDRGADTGELFF.

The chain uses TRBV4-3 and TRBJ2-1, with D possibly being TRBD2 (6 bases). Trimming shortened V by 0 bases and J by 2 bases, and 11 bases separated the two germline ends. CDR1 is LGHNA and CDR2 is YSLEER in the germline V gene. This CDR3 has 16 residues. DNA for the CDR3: TGCGCCAGCAGCCAAGACGGAGGGGCCCCCTACAATGAGCAGTTCTTC. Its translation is CASSQDGGAPYNEQFF.

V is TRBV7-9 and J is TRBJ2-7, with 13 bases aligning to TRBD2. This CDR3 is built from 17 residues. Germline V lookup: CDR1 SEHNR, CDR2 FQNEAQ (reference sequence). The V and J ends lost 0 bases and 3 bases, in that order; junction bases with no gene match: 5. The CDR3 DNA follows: TGTGCCAGCAGCTTAGCGGGTGGACTAGCGGGGGTCTACGAGCAGTACTTC. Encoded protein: CASSLAGGLAGVYEQYF. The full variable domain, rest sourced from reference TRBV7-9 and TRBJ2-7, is DTGVSQNPRHKITKRGQNVTFRCDPISEHNRLYWYRQTLGQGPEFLTYFQNEAQLEKSRLLSDRFSAERPKGSFSTLEIQRTEQGDSAMYLCASSLAGGLAGVYEQYFGPGTRLTVT.

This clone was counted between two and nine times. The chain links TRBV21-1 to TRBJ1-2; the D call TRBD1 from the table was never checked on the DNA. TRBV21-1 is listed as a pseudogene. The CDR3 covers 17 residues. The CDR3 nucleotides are TGTGCCAGCAGCAAAGTTGAGACGGCAGGGCCCCACTATGGCTACACCTTC. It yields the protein CASSKVETAGPHYGYTF.

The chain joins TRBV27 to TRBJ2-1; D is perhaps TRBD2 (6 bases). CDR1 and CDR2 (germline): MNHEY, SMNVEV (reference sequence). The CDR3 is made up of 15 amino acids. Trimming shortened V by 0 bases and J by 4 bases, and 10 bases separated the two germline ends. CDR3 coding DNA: TGTGCCAGCAGTTTATCGGTGGCGGGGTACAATGAGCAGTTCTTC. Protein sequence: CASSLSVAGYNEQFF.

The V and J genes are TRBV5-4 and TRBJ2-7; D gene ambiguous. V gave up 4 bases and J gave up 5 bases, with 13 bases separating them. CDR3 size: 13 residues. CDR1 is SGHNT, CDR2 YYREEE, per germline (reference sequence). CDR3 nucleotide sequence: TGTGCCAGCAGCAACCCCTTACACCACGAGCAGTACTTC. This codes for CASSNPLHHEQYF.

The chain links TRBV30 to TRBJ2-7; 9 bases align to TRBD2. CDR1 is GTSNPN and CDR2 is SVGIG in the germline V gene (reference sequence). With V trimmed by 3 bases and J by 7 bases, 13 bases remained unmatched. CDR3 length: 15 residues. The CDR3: CAWSSLQREVGEQYF. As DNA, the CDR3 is TGTGCCTGGAGCTCGCTCCAGCGGGAGGTAGGTGAGCAGTACTTC. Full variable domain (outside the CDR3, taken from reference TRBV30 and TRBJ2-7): SQTIHQWPATLVQPVGSPLSLECTVEGTSNPNLYWYRQAAGRGLQLLFYSVGIGQISSEVPQNLSASRPQDRQFILSSKKLLLSDSGFYLCAWSSLQREVGEQYFGPGTRLTVT.

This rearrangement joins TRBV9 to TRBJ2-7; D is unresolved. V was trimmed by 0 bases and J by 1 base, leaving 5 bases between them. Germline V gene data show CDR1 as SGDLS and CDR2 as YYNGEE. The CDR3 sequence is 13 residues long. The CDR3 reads CASSVGASYEQYF. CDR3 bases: TGTGCCAGCAGCGTAGGCGCGTCCTACGAGCAGTACTTC.